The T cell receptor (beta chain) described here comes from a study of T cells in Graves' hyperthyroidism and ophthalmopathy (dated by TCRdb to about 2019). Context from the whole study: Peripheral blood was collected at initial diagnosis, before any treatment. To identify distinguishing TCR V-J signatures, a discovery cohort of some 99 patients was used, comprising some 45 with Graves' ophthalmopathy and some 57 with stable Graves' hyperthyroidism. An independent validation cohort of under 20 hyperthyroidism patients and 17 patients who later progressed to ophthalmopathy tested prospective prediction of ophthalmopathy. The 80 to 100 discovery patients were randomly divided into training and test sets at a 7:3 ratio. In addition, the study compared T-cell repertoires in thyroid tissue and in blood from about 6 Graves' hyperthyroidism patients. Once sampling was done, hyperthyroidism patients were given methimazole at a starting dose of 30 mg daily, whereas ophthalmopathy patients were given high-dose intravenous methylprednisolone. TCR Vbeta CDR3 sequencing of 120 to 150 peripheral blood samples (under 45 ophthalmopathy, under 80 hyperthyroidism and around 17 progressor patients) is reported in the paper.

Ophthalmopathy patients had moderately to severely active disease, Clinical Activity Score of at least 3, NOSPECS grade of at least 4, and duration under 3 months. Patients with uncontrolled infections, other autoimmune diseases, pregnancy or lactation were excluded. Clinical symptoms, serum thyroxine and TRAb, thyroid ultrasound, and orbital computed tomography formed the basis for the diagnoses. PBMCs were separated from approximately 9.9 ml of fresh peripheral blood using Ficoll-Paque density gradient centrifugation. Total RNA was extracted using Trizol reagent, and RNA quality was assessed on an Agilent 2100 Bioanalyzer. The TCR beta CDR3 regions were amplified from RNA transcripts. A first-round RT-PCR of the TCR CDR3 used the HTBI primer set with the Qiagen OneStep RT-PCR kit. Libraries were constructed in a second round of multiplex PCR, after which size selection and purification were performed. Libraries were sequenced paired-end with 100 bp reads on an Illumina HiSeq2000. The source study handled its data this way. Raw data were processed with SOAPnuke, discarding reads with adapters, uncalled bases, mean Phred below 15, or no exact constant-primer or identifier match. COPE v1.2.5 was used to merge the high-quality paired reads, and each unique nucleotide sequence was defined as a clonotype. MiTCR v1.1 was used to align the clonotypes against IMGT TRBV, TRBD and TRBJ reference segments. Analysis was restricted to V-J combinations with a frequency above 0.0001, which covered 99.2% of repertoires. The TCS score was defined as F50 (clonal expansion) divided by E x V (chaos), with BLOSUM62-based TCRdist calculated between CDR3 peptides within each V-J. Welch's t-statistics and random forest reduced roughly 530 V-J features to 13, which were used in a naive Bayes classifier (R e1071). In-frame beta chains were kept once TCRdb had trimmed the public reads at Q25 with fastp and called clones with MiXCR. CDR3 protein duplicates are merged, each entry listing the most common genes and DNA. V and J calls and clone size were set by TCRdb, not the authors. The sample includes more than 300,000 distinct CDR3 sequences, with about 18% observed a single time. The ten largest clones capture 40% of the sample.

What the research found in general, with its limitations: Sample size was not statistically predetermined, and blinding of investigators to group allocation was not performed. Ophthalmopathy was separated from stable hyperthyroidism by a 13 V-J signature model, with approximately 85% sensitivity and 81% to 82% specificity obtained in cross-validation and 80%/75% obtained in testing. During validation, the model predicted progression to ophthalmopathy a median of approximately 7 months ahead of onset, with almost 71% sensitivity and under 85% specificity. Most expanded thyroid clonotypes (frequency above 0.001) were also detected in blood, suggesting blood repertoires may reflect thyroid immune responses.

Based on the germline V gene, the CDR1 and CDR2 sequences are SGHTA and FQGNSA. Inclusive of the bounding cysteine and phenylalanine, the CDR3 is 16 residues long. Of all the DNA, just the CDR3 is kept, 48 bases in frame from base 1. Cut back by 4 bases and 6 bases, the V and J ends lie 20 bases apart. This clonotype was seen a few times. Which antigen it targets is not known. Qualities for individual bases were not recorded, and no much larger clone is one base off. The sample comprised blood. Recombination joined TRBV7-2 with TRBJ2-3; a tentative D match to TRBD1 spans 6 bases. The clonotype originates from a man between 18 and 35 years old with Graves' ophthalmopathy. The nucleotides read TGTGCCAGCAGCTCCACAGGGTTTTCCACAGTGGATACGCAGTATTTT. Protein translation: CASSSTGFSTVDTQYF. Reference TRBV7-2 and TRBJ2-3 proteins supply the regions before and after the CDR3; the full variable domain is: GAGVSQSPSNKVTEKGKDVELRCDPISGHTALYWYRQSLGQGLEFLIYFQGNSAPDKSGLPSDRFSAERTGGSVSTLTIQRTQQEDSAVYLCASSSTGFSTVDTQYFGPGTRLTVL.